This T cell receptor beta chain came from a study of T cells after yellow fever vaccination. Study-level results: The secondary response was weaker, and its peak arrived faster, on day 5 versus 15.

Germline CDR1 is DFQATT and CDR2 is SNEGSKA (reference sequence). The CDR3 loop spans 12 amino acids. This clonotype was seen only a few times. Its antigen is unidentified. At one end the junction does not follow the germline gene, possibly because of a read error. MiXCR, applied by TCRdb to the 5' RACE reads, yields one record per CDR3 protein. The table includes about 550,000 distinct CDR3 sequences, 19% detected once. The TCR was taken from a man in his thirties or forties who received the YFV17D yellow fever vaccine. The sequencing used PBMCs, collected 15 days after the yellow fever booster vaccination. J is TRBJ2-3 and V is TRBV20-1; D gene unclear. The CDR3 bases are TGCAGTGCTACTAGACCCACATATACGCAGTATTTT. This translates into CSATRPTYTQYF.